Each of the 12 T cell receptor beta chains below was sequenced from the same sample in a study of cytomegalovirus exposure and HLA in healthy donors. The PCR made use of 60 Vbeta and 13 Jbeta primers. The data were produced by immunoSEQ multiplex PCR, yet TCRdb's version contains in-frame clones alone and is incomplete. Of more than 45,000 clones in the sample, 82% were seen once. Sequencing was carried out using PBMCs. Source of these receptors: a man aged 30 to 45 in good health and CMV-seronegative.

The genes are TRBV7-8 and TRBJ2-2, with D tentatively TRBD1 (5 bases). The germline V gene has CDR1 SGHVS and CDR2 FQNEAQ. The length of the CDR3 is 15 residues. V was pared by 9 bases and J by 2 bases, with 16 bases between. CDR3 protein: CASTKQVPNTGELFF. In nucleotides, the CDR3 is TGTGCCAGTACAAAACAGGTTCCCAACACCGGGGAGCTGTTTTTT. Filled out from reference TRBV7-8 and TRBJ2-2, the complete variable domain reads GAGVSQSPRYKVAKRGQDVALRCDPISGHVSLFWYQQALGQGPEFLTYFQNEAQLDKSGLPSDRFFAERPEGSVSTLKIQRTQQEDSAVYLCASTKQVPNTGELFFGEGSRLTVL.

This clone has only a few counts. The chain joins TRBV19 to TRBJ1-2; 12 bases align to TRBD1. The germline V gene encodes CDR1 LNHDA and CDR2 SQIVND (reference sequence). The CDR3 has 15 amino acids. Trimming removed 5 bases from V and 6 bases from J; junction bases left unmatched: 7. Here the CDR3 DNA reads TGTGCCAGTAGTTCAGCCGGGACAGGGGGCAATGGCTACACCTTC. It encodes CASSSAGTGGNGYTF.

V and J are TRBV2 and TRBJ2-3, with 8 bases identical to TRBD2. The CDR3 has 14 amino acids. Germline V gene lookup returns CDR1 SNHLY and CDR2 FYNNEI. Trimming removed 9 bases from V and 2 bases from J; junction bases left unmatched: 7. CDR3 residues: CASLAGLSTDTQYF. Here the CDR3 DNA reads TGTGCCAGTTTAGCGGGGTTATCCACAGATACGCAGTATTTT.

The V call is TRBV5-8, the J call TRBJ1-3; D remains unclear. Trimming removed 0 bases from V and 0 bases from J, with 7 bases in between. Germline values: CDR1 SGHTS, CDR2 YDEGEE. The CDR3 length is 15 residues. The DNA of the CDR3 is TGTGCCAGCAGCTTGGACAGATACTCTGGAAACACCATATATTTT. Translated: CASSLDRYSGNTIYF.

The chain couples TRBV4-3 to TRBJ1-2; a weak D match, TRBD1 (5 bases). The CDR3 has 17 amino acids. Germline loops: CDR1 LGHNA, CDR2 YSLEER. Trimming removed 0 bases from V and 3 bases from J, with 17 bases in between. CDR3 in DNA: TGCGCCAGCAGCCAAGAGGGGTGGGGCCAGGATGACTATGGCTACACCTTC. Translated: CASSQEGWGQDDYGYTF.

The chain has TRBV4-1 and TRBJ1-5; possibly TRBD1 for D (6 bases). The CDR3 spans 15 residues. CDR1 is MGHRA and CDR2 is YSYEKL in the germline V gene. The V end lost 2 bases, the J end lost 4 bases, and 12 bases lay between the germline ends. Here the CDR3 DNA reads TGCGCCAGCAGCCAACAGACAGGAGCTAATCAGCCCCAGCATTTT. It specifies CASSQQTGANQPQHF.

This clone has only one observation. The chain has TRBV27 and TRBJ2-2; D is perhaps TRBD2 (6 bases). V lost 7 bases to trimming and J lost 1 base, with 10 bases between them. The CDR3 sequence is 14 residues long. Germline assignment: CDR1 MNHEY and CDR2 SMNVEV (reference sequence). CDR3 nucleotide sequence: TGTGCCAGCACCGGGACTTGGAACACCGGGGAGCTGTTTTTT. Amino acid sequence: CASTGTWNTGELFF.

The V gene is TRBV9, the J gene TRBJ2-7; 12 nucleotides match TRBD2. This CDR3 is built from 14 residues. Losses at the gene ends were 2 bases for V and 7 bases for J; bases not matched to a gene: 4. Germline V gene sequence: CDR1 SGDLS, CDR2 YYNGEE. The CDR3 here is CASSVTSGSSEQYF. The CDR3 DNA reads as TGTGCCAGCAGCGTGACTAGCGGGAGTTCGGAGCAGTACTTC.

In its sample, this clone was seen a few times. V is TRBV4-1 and J is TRBJ2-3, with D possibly matching TRBD1 (6 bases). Looked up from germline, CDR1 is MGHRA and CDR2 is YSYEKL. Trimming removed 1 base at V and 0 bases at J, with 14 bases between. The CDR3 length is 17 residues. DNA of the CDR3: TGCGCCAGCAGCCAAGGTCATTGGGACACCAGCACAGATACGCAGTATTTT. This codes for CASSQGHWDTSTDTQYF.

V gene TRBV5-6 combines with J gene TRBJ1-6, with 8 nucleotides matching TRBD1. V shed 3 bases and J 0 bases; nucleotides not matched to a gene: 5. The CDR3 contains 17 residues. From germline, CDR1 is SGHDT and CDR2 YYEEEE. The CDR3 sequence: CASSSRTGSSYNSPLHF. CDR3 nucleotides: TGTGCCAGCAGCTCCCGGACAGGGAGCTCCTATAATTCACCCCTCCACTTT.

The rearrangement joins TRBV5-1 to TRBJ2-7; 10 nucleotides agree with TRBD1. Germline-derived CDR1 and CDR2 are SGHRS and YFSETQ. J lost 2 bases, V lost 4 bases, and 6 bases had no gene match. CDR3 length: 15 amino acids. CDR3: CASSLGTGAAYEQYF. As DNA, the CDR3 is TGCGCCAGCAGCCTAGGGACAGGGGCTGCCTACGAGCAGTACTTC. The whole variable domain, remainder taken from reference TRBV5-1 and TRBJ2-7, is KAGVTQTPRYLIKTRGQQVTLSCSPISGHRSVSWYQQTPGQGLQFLFEYFSETQRNKGNFPGRFSGRQFSNSRSEMNVSTLELGDSALYLCASSLGTGAAYEQYFGPGTRLTVT.

V and J are TRBV18 and TRBJ2-1, with D hard to call. The CDR3 is made up of 15 amino acids. Germline CDR1 reads KGHSH; CDR2 reads LQKENI. The V gene lost 0 bases and the J gene lost 4 bases, with 10 bases spanning the gap. CDR3 in DNA: TGTGCCAGCTCACCACCTGGCGGCGTGTACAATGAGCAGTTCTTC. This translates into CASSPPGGVYNEQFF.